The clone carrying this T cell receptor beta chain was picked up many times. Its target is not known. Germline CDR1 MNHNS, CDR2 SASEGT. V trimming: 1 base; J trimming: 3 bases; junction bases outside the gene matches: 3. The CDR3 covers 14 residues. The sample originates from a study of T cells in Graves' hyperthyroidism and ophthalmopathy. Study-wide points: Through a model of 13 V-J features, ophthalmopathy was separated from stable hyperthyroidism.

Uncontrolled infection, other autoimmune disease, pregnancy or lactation barred patients from enrollment. RNA transcripts served as the template for amplifying TCR beta CDR3 regions. HTBI primers drove first-round RT-PCR of the TCR CDR3. A single record per CDR3 protein comes from TCRdb applying MiXCR to the multiplex PCR reads. The table lists 200,000 to 250,000 distinct CDR3 sequences, over 20% of them singletons, with 35% to 40% in the top ten. The sample was blood. The TCR originated in a woman between 40 and 55 years old with Graves' ophthalmopathy. This rearrangement joins TRBV6-1 to TRBJ2-7; 7 bases line up with TRBD1. CDR3 bases: TGTGCCAGCAGTGAAGATGGGACAGTCTACGAGCAGTACTTC. As protein: CASSEDGTVYEQYF.